This TCR beta chain was retrieved from a study of brain metastases from non-small cell lung cancer. Study-level findings and limits: TCR repertoires overlapped largely between brain metastases and matched primaries. T-cell clones appeared expanded in about 64% of brain metastases relative to matched primary tumors.

With respect to this clone: What it binds is unknown.

The CDR3 has 15 amino acids. J gave up 2 bases and V 4 bases, and 4 bases lay outside the gene matches. CDR1 and CDR2 (germline): LGHDT, YNNKEL (reference sequence). TCRdb's table, derived via immunoSEQ multiplex PCR, lists solely in-frame clones and lacks some. The data hold 5,800 or so clones, with roughly 80% observed a single time. The source of this sequence is a donor aged 40 or older with non-small cell lung cancer. The sequenced material came from primary lung tumor tissue. The V call is TRBV3-1 (or the pseudogene TRBV3-2), the J call TRBJ1-3; TRBD1 matches 8 bases. CDR3 bases: TGTGCCAGCAGCCGATTACAGGGGGCTGGAAACACCATATATTTT. Translating it yields CASSRLQGAGNTIYF.